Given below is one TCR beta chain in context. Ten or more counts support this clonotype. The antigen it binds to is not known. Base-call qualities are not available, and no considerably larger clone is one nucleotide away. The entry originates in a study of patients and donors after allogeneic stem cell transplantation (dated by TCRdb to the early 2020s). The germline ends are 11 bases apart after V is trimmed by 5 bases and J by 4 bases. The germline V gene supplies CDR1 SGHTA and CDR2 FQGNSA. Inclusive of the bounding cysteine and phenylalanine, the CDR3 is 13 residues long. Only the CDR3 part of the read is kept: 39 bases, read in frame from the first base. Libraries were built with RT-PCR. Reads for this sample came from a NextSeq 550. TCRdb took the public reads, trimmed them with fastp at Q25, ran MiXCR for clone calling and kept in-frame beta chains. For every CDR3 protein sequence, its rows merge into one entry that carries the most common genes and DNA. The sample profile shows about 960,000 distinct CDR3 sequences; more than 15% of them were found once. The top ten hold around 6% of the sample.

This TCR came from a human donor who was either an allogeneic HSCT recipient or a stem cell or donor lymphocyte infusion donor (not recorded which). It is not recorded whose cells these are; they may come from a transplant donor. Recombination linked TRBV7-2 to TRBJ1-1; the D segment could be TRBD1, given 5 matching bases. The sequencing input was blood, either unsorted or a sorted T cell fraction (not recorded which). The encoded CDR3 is CASSRYGGTEAFF. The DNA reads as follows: TGTGCCAGCAGCCGGTACGGGGGCACTGAAGCTTTCTTT.